This record concerns one TCR beta chain sequence. Its target is unknown. V lost 2 bases, J lost 2 bases, and 6 bases stayed unmatched. This CDR3 comprises 15 residues. The V gene's germline CDR1 is SGHTA and CDR2 FQGNSA. The data belong to a study of OX40 agonist ivuxolimab in advanced cancers. Study-wide findings and caveats: Averaging showed that CD8+ T cells had more expanded clones than CD4+ did. Among the lowest levels of clonal expansion were found in partial responders at 0.1-3.0 mg/kg. Some nonresponders also had low normalized T-cell clonal expansion.

Blood draws occurred at baseline, cycle 4 day 1, and cycle 7 day 1. Measured with immunoSEQ multiplex PCR; TCRdb has only the in-frame clones, and not every one. This table has more than 65,000 clones, 84% appearing once. V gene TRBV7-2 combines with J gene TRBJ2-7; 7 bases map to TRBD2. Sequenced material: CD4+ or CD8+ T cells sorted from blood, taken in a trial of the OX40 agonist ivuxolimab. The sequence was collected from an adult with an advanced solid tumor such as melanoma, head and neck, liver or kidney cancer. The CDR3 DNA is TGTGCCAGCAGCTTACCGGGGGGTTACCCCTACGAGCAGTACTTC. Its protein product is CASSLPGGYPYEQYF.